This T cell receptor beta chain was sequenced for a study of cytomegalovirus exposure and HLA in healthy donors. Study overall: Genotyping of more than 300 donors showed that 80% to 90% belonged to the Caucasian-associated ancestry cluster.

With respect to this clone: The antigen is not known.

A multiplex PCR was run with 60 Vbeta primers and 13 Jbeta primers. Data came from immunoSEQ multiplex PCR; TCRdb stores just in-frame clones and leaves some out. The sample yields around 200,000 clones, 70% to 80% seen once. CDR3 size: 13 residues. The germline V and J ends were trimmed by 1 base and 8 bases, with 14 bases remaining between them. Germline CDR1 is SQVTM and CDR2 is ANQGSEA. Study-level findings and limits: In an earlier analysis, about 87% or about 30%: the productive usage of most TCR beta V segments. TCR beta chains associated with HLA were, in a later analysis, more clonally expanded than equally common others.

This receptor was taken from a man aged 25 to 40 in good health and CMV-seronegative. Sequenced material: PBMCs. V usage is TRBV29-1 and J usage is TRBJ1-2; D may be TRBD1 (5 bases). CDR3 region: CSVEGEGARGYTF. For the CDR3, the DNA is TGCAGCGTTGAAGGAGAAGGGGCGAGGGGCTACACCTTC. The full variable domain, rest sourced from reference TRBV29-1 and TRBJ1-2, is SAVISQKPSRDICQRGTSLTIQCQVDSQVTMMFWYRQQPGQSLTLIATANQGSEATYESGFVIDKFPISRPNLTFSTLTVSNMSPEDSSIYLCSVEGEGARGYTFGSGTRLTVV.